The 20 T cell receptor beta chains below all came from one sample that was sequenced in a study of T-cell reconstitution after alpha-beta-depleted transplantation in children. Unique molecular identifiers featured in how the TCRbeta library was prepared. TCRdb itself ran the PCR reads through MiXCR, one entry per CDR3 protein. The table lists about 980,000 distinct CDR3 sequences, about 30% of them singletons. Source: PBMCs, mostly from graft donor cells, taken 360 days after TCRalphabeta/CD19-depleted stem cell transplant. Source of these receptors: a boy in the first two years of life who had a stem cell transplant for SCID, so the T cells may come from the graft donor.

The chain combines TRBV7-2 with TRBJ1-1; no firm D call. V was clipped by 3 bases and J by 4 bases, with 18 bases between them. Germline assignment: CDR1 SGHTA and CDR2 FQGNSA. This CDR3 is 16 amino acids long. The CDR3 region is CASSFPMPDSSTEAFF. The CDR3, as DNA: TGTGCCAGCAGCTTTCCCATGCCGGACTCTAGCACTGAAGCTTTCTTT.

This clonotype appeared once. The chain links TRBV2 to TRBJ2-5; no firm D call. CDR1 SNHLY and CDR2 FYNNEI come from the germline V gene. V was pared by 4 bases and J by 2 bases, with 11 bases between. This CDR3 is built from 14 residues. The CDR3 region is CASSVSSTQETQYF. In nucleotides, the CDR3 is TGTGCCAGCAGTGTCTCCAGCACTCAAGAGACCCAGTACTTC.

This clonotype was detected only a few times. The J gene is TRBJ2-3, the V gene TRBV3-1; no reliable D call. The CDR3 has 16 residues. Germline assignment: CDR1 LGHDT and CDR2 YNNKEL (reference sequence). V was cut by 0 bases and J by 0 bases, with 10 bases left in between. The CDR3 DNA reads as TGTGCCAGCAGCCAAGAACGGCAGCCTAGCACAGATACGCAGTATTTT. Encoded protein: CASSQERQPSTDTQYF.

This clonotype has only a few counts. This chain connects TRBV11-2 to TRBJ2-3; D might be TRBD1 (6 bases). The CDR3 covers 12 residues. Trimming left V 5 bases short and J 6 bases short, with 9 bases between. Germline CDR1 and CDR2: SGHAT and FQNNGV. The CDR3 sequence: CASSRQVDTQYF. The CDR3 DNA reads TGTGCCAGCAGCCGACAGGTCGATACGCAGTATTTT.

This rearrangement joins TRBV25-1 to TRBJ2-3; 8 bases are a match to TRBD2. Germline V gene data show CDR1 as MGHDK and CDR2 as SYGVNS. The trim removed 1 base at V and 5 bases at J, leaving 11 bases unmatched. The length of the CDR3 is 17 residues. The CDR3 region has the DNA TGTGCCAGCAGTGAATCGGGGGGGGGGTTTTATCGAGATACGCAGTATTTT. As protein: CASSESGGGFYRDTQYF.

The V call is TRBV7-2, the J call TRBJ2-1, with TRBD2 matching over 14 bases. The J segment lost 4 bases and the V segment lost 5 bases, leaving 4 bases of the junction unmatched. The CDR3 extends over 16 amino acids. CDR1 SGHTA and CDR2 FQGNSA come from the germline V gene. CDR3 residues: CASSTGLAGGYNEQFF. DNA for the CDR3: TGTGCCAGCAGCACCGGACTAGCGGGGGGTTACAATGAGCAGTTCTTC. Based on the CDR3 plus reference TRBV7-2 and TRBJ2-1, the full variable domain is GAGVSQSPSNKVTEKGKDVELRCDPISGHTALYWYRQSLGQGLEFLIYFQGNSAPDKSGLPSDRFSAERTGGSVSTLTIQRTQQEDSAVYLCASSTGLAGGYNEQFFGPGTRLTVL.

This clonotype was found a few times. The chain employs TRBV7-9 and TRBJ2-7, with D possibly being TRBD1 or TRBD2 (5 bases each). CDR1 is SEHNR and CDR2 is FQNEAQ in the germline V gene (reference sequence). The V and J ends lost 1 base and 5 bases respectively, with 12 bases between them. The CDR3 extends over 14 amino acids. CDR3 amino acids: CASSLGSGADEQYF. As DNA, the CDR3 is TGTGCCAGCAGCTTAGGGTCCGGGGCTGACGAGCAGTACTTC.

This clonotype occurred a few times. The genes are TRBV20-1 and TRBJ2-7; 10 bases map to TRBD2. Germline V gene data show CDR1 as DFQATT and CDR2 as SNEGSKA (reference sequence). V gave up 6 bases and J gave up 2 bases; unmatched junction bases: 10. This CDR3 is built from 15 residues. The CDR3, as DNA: TGCAGTGCCCAAGATCCCACTAGCGGGGCCTACGAGCAGTACTTC. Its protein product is CSAQDPTSGAYEQYF.

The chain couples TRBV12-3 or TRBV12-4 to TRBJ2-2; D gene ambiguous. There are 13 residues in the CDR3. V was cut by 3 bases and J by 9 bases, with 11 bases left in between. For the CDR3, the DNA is TGTGCCAGCAGTTTCGTACCCGACCGGGAGCTGTTTTTT. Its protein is CASSFVPDRELFF.

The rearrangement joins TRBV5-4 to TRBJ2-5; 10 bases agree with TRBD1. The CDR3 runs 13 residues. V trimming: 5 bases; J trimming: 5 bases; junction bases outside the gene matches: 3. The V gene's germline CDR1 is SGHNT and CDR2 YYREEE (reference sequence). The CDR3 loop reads CASSMGQGETQYF. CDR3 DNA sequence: TGTGCCAGCAGTATGGGACAGGGGGAGACCCAGTACTTC.

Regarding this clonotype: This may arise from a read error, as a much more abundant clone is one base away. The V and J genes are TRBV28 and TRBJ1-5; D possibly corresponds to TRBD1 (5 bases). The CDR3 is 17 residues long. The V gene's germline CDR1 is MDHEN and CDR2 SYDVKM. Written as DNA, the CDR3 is TGTGCCAGCAGTTCATCCCGACAGTCTTATAGCAGTCAGCCCCAGCATTTT. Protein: CASSSSRQSYSSQPQHF. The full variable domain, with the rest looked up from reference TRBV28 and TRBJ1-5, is DVKVTQSSRYLVKRTGEKVFLECVQDMDHENMFWYRQDPGLGLRLIYFSYDVKMKEKGDIPEGYSVSREKKERFSLILESASTNQTSMYLCASSSSRQSYSSQPQHFGDGTRLSIL.

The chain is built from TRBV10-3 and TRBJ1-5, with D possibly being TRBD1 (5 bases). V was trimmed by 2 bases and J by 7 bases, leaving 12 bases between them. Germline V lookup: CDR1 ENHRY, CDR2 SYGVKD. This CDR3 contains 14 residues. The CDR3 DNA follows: TGTGCCATCAGTGAGGGGGCAACGGGACAGCCCCAGCATTTT. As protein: CAISEGATGQPQHF.

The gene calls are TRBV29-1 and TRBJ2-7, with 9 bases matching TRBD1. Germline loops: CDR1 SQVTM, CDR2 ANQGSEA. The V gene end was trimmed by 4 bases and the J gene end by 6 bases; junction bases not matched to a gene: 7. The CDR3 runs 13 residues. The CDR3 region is CSVVWDRVGEQYF. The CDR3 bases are TGCAGCGTTGTCTGGGACAGGGTCGGCGAGCAGTACTTC.

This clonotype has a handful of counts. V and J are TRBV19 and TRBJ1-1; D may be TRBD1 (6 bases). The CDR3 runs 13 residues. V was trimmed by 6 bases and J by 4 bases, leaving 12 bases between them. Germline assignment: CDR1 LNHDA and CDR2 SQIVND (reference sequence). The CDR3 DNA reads TGTGCCAGTAGAAGGGGGGCGCGCACTGAAGCTTTCTTT. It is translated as CASRRGARTEAFF.

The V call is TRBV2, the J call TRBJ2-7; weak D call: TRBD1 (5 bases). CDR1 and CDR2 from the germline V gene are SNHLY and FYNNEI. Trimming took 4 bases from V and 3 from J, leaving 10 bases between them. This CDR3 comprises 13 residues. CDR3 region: CASSAADSYEQYF. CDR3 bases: TGTGCCAGCAGTGCAGCCGACAGCTACGAGCAGTACTTC.

The CDR3 sequence: CSVDSVEGLFF. The CDR3 region has the DNA TGCAGCGTTGACAGCGTGGAGGGACTGTTTTTT. The chain recombines TRBV29-1 with TRBJ1-4; D gene ambiguous. Germline V gene lookup returns CDR1 SQVTM and CDR2 ANQGSEA. This CDR3 contains 11 residues. V lost 3 bases and J lost 13, with 12 bases in between.

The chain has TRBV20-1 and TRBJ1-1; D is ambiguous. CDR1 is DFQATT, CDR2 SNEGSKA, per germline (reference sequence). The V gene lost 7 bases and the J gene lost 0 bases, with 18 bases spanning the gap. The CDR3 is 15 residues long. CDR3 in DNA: TGCAGTGGGAGAGACTCGGCGCGTTTGAACACTGAAGCTTTCTTT. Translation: CSGRDSARLNTEAFF.

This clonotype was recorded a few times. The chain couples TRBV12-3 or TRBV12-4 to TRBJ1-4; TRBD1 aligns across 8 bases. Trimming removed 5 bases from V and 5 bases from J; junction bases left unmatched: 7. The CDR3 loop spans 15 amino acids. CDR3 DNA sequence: TGTGCCAGCAGTCTTCGGACAGGGCAGAATGAAAAACTGTTTTTT. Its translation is CASSLRTGQNEKLFF.

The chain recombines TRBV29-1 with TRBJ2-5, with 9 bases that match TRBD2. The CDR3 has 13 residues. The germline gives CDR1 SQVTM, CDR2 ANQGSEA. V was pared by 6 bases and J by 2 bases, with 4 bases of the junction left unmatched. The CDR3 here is CSVGTSWQETQYF. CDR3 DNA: TGCAGCGTGGGGACTAGCTGGCAAGAGACCCAGTACTTC.

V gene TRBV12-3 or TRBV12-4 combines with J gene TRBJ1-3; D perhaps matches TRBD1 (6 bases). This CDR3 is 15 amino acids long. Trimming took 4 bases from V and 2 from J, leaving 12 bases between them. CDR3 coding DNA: TGTGCCAGCAGTTCCCGGGACATACCTGGAAACACCATATATTTT. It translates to CASSSRDIPGNTIYF.